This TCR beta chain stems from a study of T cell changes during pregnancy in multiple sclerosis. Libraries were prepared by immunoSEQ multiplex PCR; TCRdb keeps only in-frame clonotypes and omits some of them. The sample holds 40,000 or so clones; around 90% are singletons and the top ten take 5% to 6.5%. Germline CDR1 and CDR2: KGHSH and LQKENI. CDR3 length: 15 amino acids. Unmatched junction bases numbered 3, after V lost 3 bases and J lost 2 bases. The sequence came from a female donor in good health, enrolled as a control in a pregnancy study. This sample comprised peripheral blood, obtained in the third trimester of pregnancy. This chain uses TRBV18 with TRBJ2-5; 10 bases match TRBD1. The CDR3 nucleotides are TGTGCCAGCTCACCGGGACAGGGGTTTCAAGAGACCCAGTACTTC. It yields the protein CASSPGQGFQETQYF.